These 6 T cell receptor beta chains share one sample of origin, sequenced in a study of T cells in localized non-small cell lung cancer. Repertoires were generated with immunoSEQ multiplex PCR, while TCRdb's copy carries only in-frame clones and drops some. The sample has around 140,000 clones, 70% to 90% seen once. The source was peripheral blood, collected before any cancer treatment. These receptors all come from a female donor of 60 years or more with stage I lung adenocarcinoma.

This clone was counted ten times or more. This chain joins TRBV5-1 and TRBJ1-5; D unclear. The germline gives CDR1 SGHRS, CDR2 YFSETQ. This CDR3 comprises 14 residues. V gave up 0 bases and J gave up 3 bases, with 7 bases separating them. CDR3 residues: CASSLDGFNQPQHF. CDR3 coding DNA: TGCGCCAGCAGCTTGGATGGGTTCAATCAGCCCCAGCATTTT.

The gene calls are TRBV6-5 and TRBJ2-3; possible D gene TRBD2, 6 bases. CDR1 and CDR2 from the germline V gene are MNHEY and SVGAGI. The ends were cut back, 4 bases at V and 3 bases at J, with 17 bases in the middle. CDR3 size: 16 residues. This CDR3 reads CASSSRGAAGTDTQYF. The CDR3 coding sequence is TGTGCCAGCAGTTCCCGTGGGGCGGCGGGGACAGATACGCAGTATTTT.

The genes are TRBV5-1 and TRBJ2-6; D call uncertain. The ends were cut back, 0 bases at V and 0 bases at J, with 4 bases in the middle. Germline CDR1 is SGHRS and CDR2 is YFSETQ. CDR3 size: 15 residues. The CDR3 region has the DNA TGCGCCAGCAGCTTGGGGGCCTCTGGGGCCAACGTCCTGACTTTC. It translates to CASSLGASGANVLTF.

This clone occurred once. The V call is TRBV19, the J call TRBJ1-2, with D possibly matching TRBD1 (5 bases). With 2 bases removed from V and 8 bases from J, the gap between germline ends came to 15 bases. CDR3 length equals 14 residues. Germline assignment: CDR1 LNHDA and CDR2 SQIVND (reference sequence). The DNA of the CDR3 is TGTGCCAGTAGTATAAGCGCAGGGAGGAGCGGCTACACCTTC. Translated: CASSISAGRSGYTF.

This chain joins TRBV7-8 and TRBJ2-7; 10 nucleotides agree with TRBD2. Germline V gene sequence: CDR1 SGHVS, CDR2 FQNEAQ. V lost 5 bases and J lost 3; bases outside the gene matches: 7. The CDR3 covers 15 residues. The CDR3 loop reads CASSPGLAANYEQYF. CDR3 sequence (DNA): TGTGCCAGCAGCCCAGGACTAGCGGCAAACTACGAGCAGTACTTC.

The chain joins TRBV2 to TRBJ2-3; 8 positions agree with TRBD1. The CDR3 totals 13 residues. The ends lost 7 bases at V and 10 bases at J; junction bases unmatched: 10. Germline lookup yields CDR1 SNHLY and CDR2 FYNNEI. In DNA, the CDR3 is TGTGCCAGCAACTATATGGAGACAGGGGCGCAGTATTTT. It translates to CASNYMETGAQYF.